This entry lists 20 T cell receptor beta chains sequenced from one sample in a study of T-cell reconstitution after alpha-beta-depleted transplantation in children. Construction of the TCRbeta library involved unique molecular identifiers. TCRdb fed the PCR reads into MiXCR, producing one record per CDR3 protein. The profile covers some 180,000 distinct CDR3 sequences, with about 7% appearing a single time and about 5.9% taken by the ten largest. Material: PBMCs, obtained before TCRalphabeta/CD19-depleted stem cell transplant. The receptors were gathered from a boy between 2 and 10 years old with acute lymphoblastic leukemia, due to receive a stem cell transplant.

This clonotype was picked up a small number of times. The CDR3 DNA follows: TGCAGTGCTGTAGGGACTAGCGGGGGGAGTAGCACAGATACGCAGTATTTT. As protein: CSAVGTSGGSSTDTQYF. V gene TRBV20-1 combines with J gene TRBJ2-3; 15 nucleotides match TRBD2. This CDR3 is 17 amino acids long. The J segment lost 0 bases and the V segment lost 5 bases, leaving 6 bases of the junction unmatched. The V gene's germline CDR1 is DFQATT and CDR2 SNEGSKA (reference sequence).

This clonotype was seen repeatedly, ten times or more. V and J are TRBV7-9 and TRBJ1-3; maybe TRBD1 (5 bases). Germline CDR1 SEHNR, CDR2 FQNEAQ (reference sequence). The CDR3 has 14 residues. V gave up 2 bases and J gave up 4 bases, with 9 bases separating them. The CDR3 DNA sequence: TGTGCCAGCAGCTTAATGGGGCCGGGAAACACCATATATTTT. It encodes CASSLMGPGNTIYF.

This clonotype came up many times. V usage is TRBV12-3 or TRBV12-4 and J usage is TRBJ2-1; D is perhaps TRBD1 (6 bases). This CDR3 is built from 12 residues. V lost 4 bases to trimming and J lost 9 bases, with 10 bases between them. The chain's CDR3 is CASSSGTTEQFF. As DNA, the CDR3 is TGTGCCAGCAGTTCCGGGACAACTGAGCAGTTCTTC.

This clonotype was observed many times. This chain connects TRBV27 to TRBJ1-2; 9 nucleotides line up with TRBD1. The CDR3 totals 14 residues. V shed 2 bases, J shed 6 bases, and the junction held 4 bases outside the gene matches. Germline CDR1 and CDR2: MNHEY and SMNVEV (reference sequence). The CDR3: CASSLIQGADGYTF. The CDR3 nucleotides read TGTGCCAGCAGTTTAATACAGGGGGCCGATGGCTACACCTTC.

The chain uses TRBV12-3 or TRBV12-4 and TRBJ2-1; D is unresolved. The CDR3 has 16 residues. V gave up 4 bases and J gave up 6 bases, with 19 bases separating them. The CDR3 sequence: CASSSEPLSRSNEQFF. In nucleotides, the CDR3 is TGTGCCAGCAGTTCCGAACCCTTATCCAGGAGCAATGAGCAGTTCTTC.

This clonotype has ten or more counts. The V and J genes are TRBV20-1 and TRBJ2-1; D is unclear. From germline, CDR1 is DFQATT and CDR2 SNEGSKA (reference sequence). The CDR3 totals 11 residues. V lost 8 bases and J lost 6, with 11 bases in between. This CDR3 reads CSSKPLNEQFF. The CDR3 DNA follows: TGCAGTTCAAAACCGCTCAATGAGCAGTTCTTC.

The gene calls are TRBV28 and TRBJ2-3; D is undetermined. The CDR3 is made up of 11 amino acids. CDR1 MDHEN and CDR2 SYDVKM come from the germline V gene. V shed 5 bases and J shed 5 bases, with 5 bases lying between them. The CDR3 region is CASSKVDTQYF. CDR3 in DNA: TGTGCCAGCAGTAAGGTAGATACGCAGTATTTT.

This sequence joins TRBV3-1 and TRBJ2-1; D is possibly TRBD1 or TRBD2 (6 bases each). CDR1 and CDR2 from the germline V gene are LGHDT and YNNKEL (reference sequence). This CDR3 spans 17 amino acids. Trimming cost V 4 bases and J 1 base, with 17 bases left between them. Written as DNA, the CDR3 is TGTGCCAGCAGCCGGGGACACGGGGGTAGTTCCTACAATGAGCAGTTCTTC. This translates into CASSRGHGGSSYNEQFF.

Ten or more counts support this clonotype. The chain uses TRBV20-1 and TRBJ2-3, with 10 bases identical to TRBD2. V dropped 7 bases and J dropped 3; count of bases not matched to a gene: 7. CDR1 and CDR2 from the germline V gene are DFQATT and SNEGSKA (reference sequence). CDR3 size: 14 residues. The CDR3 DNA is TGCAGTGTACCTCCTAGCGGGAGAACAGATACGCAGTATTTT. It codes for CSVPPSGRTDTQYF.

There are many counts of this clonotype. V is TRBV12-3 or TRBV12-4 and J is TRBJ1-1; maybe TRBD1 (5 bases). The CDR3 runs 12 residues. Trimming stripped 3 bases from V and 6 bases from J, with 8 bases between. The DNA of the CDR3 is TGTGCCAGCAGTTTGTCAGGGCCTGAAGCTTTCTTT. Amino acid sequence: CASSLSGPEAFF.

This clonotype was counted only a few times. The rearrangement uses TRBV5-6 and TRBJ2-4, with D perhaps TRBD2 (6 bases). The CDR3 sequence is 16 residues long. The germline CDR1 and CDR2 sequences are SGHDT and YYEEEE. V dropped 2 bases and J dropped 5 bases, with 17 bases sitting between them. The CDR3 DNA follows: TGTGCCAGCAGCTTCCTGGGGGGTTCGGGGGAAAACATTCAGTACTTC. Translation gives CASSFLGGSGENIQYF.

The chain uses TRBV4-2 and TRBJ1-5; D not certain. Germline V gene lookup returns CDR1 LGHNA and CDR2 YNFKEQ. V was shortened by 4 bases and J by 0 bases, with 25 bases between the two germline ends. The CDR3 extends over 20 amino acids. CDR3 amino acids: CASSLVRIRPRSDSNQPQHF. CDR3 nucleotides: TGTGCCAGCAGCCTCGTGAGGATCCGGCCGCGGTCGGATAGCAATCAGCCCCAGCATTTT.

In its sample, this clonotype was seen many times. The rearrangement links TRBV4-3 to TRBJ2-3; 7 bases align to TRBD2. After removal of 0 bases from V and 5 bases from J, the junction contained 5 bases not matched to a gene. There are 15 residues in the CDR3. The germline V gene has CDR1 LGHNA and CDR2 YSLEER. This CDR3 reads CASSQDRASGDTQYF. The CDR3, as DNA: TGCGCCAGCAGCCAAGATCGGGCTAGCGGAGATACGCAGTATTTT.

This clonotype occurred many times. The chain links TRBV5-1 to TRBJ2-7, with D hard to call. In germline, CDR1 is SGHRS, CDR2 YFSETQ. Trimming pared 0 bases from V and 6 bases from J, leaving 10 bases between. This CDR3 region has 13 residues. The CDR3 loop reads CASSLARSAEQYF. The DNA of the CDR3 is TGCGCCAGCAGCTTGGCCAGGAGTGCCGAGCAGTACTTC.

This clonotype was observed at least ten times. V is TRBV12-3 or TRBV12-4 and J is TRBJ2-1, with a tentative D call TRBD2 (6 bases). The CDR3 consists of 16 residues. Deletions cut 6 bases from V and 0 bases from J, with 15 bases between. The DNA of the CDR3 is TGTGCCAGCAGCTCGGGACTGACCAGCTCCTACAATGAGCAGTTCTTC. This translates into CASSSGLTSSYNEQFF.

This clonotype came up many times. The junction departs from the called germline gene at one end, perhaps through a read error. V gene TRBV29-1 combines with J gene TRBJ2-2; 7 bases fit TRBD1. There are 14 residues in the CDR3. The germline V gene has CDR1 SQVTM and CDR2 ANQGSEA. DNA of the CDR3: TGCAGCGCCGAGACAGGGCGCGGAACCGGGGAGCAGTTTTTT. Encoded protein: CSAETGRGTGEQFF.

This clonotype occurred many times. V gene TRBV28 combines with J gene TRBJ2-7; D uncertain. The CDR3 length is 14 residues. Germline V gene sequence: CDR1 MDHEN, CDR2 SYDVKM. Trimming left V 8 bases short and J 0 bases short, with 14 bases between. In nucleotides, the CDR3 is TGTGCCAGCTGGGAACAGAAAGACTCCTACGAGCAGTACTTC. It translates to CASWEQKDSYEQYF.

The table lists this clonotype with many counts. The chain uses TRBV10-3 and TRBJ2-1; a possible D gene is TRBD2 (5 bases). Looked up from germline, CDR1 is ENHRY and CDR2 is SYGVKD. The ends were cut back, 10 bases at V and 9 bases at J, with 22 bases in the middle. CDR3 length: 14 amino acids. The CDR3 DNA reads TGTGCCACAGGAATGGGGAACGGGGAAGGTGAGCAGTTCTTC. Its protein is CATGMGNGEGEQFF.

The CDR3 DNA reads as TGTGCCAGCAGCGCGGGAGGCCGGGGGGGCTCCTACGAGCAGTACTTC. This sequence encodes CASSAGGRGGSYEQYF. This sequence joins TRBV9 and TRBJ2-7, with 8 bases fitting TRBD2. V dropped 3 bases and J dropped 0; count of bases not matched to a gene: 8. CDR1 and CDR2 from the germline V gene are SGDLS and YYNGEE. The CDR3 is 16 amino acids. The full variable domain, in which reference TRBV9 and TRBJ2-7 provide the parts outside the CDR3, is DSGVTQTPKHLITATGQRVTLRCSPRSGDLSVYWYQQSLDQGLQFLIQYYNGEERAKGNILERFSAQQFPDLHSELNLSSLELGDSALYFCASSAGGRGGSYEQYFGPGTRLTVT.

This clonotype was seen at least ten times. V usage is TRBV11-2 and J usage is TRBJ2-1; D remains unclear. The CDR3 has 13 amino acids. V shed 6 bases and J shed 9 bases, with 15 bases lying between them. CDR1 is SGHAT, CDR2 FQNNGV, per germline. The CDR3 spells CASRPPARAEQFF. Written as DNA, the CDR3 is TGTGCCAGCAGGCCCCCCGCCCGGGCTGAGCAGTTCTTC.